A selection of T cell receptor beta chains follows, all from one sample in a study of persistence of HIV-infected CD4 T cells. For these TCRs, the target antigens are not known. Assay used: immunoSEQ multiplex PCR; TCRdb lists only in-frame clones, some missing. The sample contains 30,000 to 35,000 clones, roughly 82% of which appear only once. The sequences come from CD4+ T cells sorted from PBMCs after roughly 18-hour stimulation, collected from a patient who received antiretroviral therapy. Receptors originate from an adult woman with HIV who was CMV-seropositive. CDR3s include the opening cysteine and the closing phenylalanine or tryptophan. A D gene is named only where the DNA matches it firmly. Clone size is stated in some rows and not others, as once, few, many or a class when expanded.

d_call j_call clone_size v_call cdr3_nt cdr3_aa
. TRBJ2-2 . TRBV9 TGTGCCAGCATCCTAAGACAGGACAGATCCGGGGAGCTGTTTTTT CASILRQDRSGELFF
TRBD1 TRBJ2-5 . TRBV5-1 TGCGCCAGCAGCCCGGGACAGAACCAAGAGACCCAGTACTTC CASSPGQNQETQYF
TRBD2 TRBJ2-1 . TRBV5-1 TGCGCCAGCAGCTTTTCTCCGGGACTAGCGGCCAATGAGCAGTTCTTC CASSFSPGLAANEQFF
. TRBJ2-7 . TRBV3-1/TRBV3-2 TGTGCCAGCAGCCCTCAGGGTTACCGAAACTACGAGCAGTACTTC CASSPQGYRNYEQYF
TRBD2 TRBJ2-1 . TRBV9 TGTGCCAGCAGCGTAGCTTTTGGCGGGAGGGCCCCCCATGAGCAGTTCTTC CASSVAFGGRAPHEQFF
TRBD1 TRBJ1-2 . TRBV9 TGTGCCAGCAGCGTAGCCCAGGTTTGGACAGGGGTTAATTATGGCTACACCTTC CASSVAQVWTGVNYGYTF
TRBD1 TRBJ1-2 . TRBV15 TGTGCCACCAGCACCTCGGGGACAGGGGGCGTCTATGGCTACACCTTC CATSTSGTGGVYGYTF
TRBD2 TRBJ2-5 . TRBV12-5 TGTGCTAGTGGTCCAGTTAGCGGGGGGGATTTAGAGACCCAGTACTTC CASGPVSGGDLETQYF
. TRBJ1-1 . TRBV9 TGTGCCAGCAGCGTACTCAGCCAAGGGTCCACTGAAGCTTTCTTT CASSVLSQGSTEAFF
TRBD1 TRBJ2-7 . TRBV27 TGTGCCAGCAGTAGACAGGGGGCTTTTTACGAGCAGTACTTC CASSRQGAFYEQYF
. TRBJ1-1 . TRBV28 TGTGCCAGCAGTTTGTGGGGAGCTGAAGCTTTCTTT CASSLWGAEAFF
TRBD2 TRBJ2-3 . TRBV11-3 TGTGCCAGCAGCTTAGGGACTAGCGGGAGCACAGATACGCAGTATTTT CASSLGTSGSTDTQYF
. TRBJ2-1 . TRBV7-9 TGTGCCAGCAGCTTGACCGGGACAAAAGACAATGAGCAGTTCTTC CASSLTGTKDNEQFF
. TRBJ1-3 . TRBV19 TGTGCAACAGGTACCTCTGGAAACACCATATATTTT CATGTSGNTIYF
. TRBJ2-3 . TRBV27 TGTGCCAGCAGTCGGCCAGGGATGCATACGCAGTATTTT CASSRPGMHTQYF
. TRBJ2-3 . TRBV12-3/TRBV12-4 TGTGCCAGCAGTCTGCAGAGCACAGATACGCAGTATTTT CASSLQSTDTQYF
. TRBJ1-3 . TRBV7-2 TGTGCCAGCAGCTTATCACCGCAGGCAAACACCATATATTTT CASSLSPQANTIYF
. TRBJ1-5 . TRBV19 TGTGCCAGTAGTGGTGGTAGGTATAATAGCAATCAGCCCCAGCATTTT CASSGGRYNSNQPQHF
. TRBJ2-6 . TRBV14 TGTGCCAGCAGCCAAGGAGGCGTCCTGACTTTC CASSQGGVLTF
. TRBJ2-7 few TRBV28 TGTGCCAGCAGAACGGCAGGGTTCGCCGAGCAGTACTTC CASRTAGFAEQYF
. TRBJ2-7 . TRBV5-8 TGTGCCAGCAGCTTGGTTTACGGGATGGGTTACGAGCAGTACTTC CASSLVYGMGYEQYF
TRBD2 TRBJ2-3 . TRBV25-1 TGTGCCAGCAGTCTGCTAGCGGGGAGCACAGATACGCAGTATTTT CASSLLAGSTDTQYF
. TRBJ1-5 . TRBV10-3 TGTGCCATCAAAGTTATAGTTTGGAATCAGCCCCAGCATTTT CAIKVIVWNQPQHF
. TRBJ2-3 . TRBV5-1 TGCGCCAGCAGCCTTCCGGGGGCTAGCACAGATACGCAGTATTTT CASSLPGASTDTQYF
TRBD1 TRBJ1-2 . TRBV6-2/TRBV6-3 TGTGCCAGCAGTTTCGACTTCCCGGGACAGGGGGCGGGAGGCTACACCTTC CASSFDFPGQGAGGYTF